Listed here is a single T cell receptor (beta chain). Its antigen is unknown. These data are taken from a study of cytomegalovirus exposure and HLA in healthy donors. V was pared by 0 bases and J by 2 bases, with 3 bases of the junction left unmatched. This CDR3 is built from 16 residues. CDR1 is LGHNA, CDR2 YSLEER, per germline. Study conclusions and caveats: In a later analysis, TCR beta V- and J-gene trimming showed a link to a missense DCLRE1C variant. Earlier findings revealed that most TCR beta V segments proved productive either about 87% or about 30% of the time. The study put 150 to 200 TCR beta chains on its list as cytomegalovirus-associated. HLA allele associations emerged for some 16,000 TCR beta sequences in a later analysis, at 0.05 false discovery rate.

A multiplex PCR was run with 60 Vbeta primers and 13 Jbeta primers. The data were produced by immunoSEQ multiplex PCR, yet TCRdb's version contains in-frame clones alone and is incomplete. The sample lists approximately 190,000 clones; roughly 82% were seen once. The sample was PBMCs. This clonotype originated in a woman aged 50 to 60 in good health and CMV-seropositive. The chain is built from TRBV4-3 and TRBJ1-4; 7 nucleotides agree with TRBD1. The CDR3 region is CASSQDQGVTNEKLFF. CDR3 DNA: TGCGCCAGCAGCCAAGATCAGGGGGTGACTAATGAAAAACTGTTTTTT.